The 3 T cell receptor beta chains given below trace back to one sample, sequenced in a study of blood T cell repertoires in COVID-19. Using immunoSEQ multiplex PCR, the repertoire was profiled, and TCRdb retains in-frame clones only, with some absent. The profile shows under 150,000 clones, 80% to 90% of them singletons. The sample taken for sequencing was peripheral blood. The receptors come from a woman between 50 and 59 years old with acute or convalescent COVID-19.

The V and J genes are TRBV3-1 (or the pseudogene TRBV3-2) and TRBJ1-1; 9 bases align to TRBD1. The V segment lost 3 bases and the J segment 6 bases; nucleotides outside the gene matches: 5. Germline V gives CDR1 LGHDT, CDR2 YNNKEL (reference sequence). The CDR3 runs 14 residues. CDR3 protein: CASSHWDRDAEAFF. Here the CDR3 DNA reads TGTGCCAGCAGCCACTGGGACAGGGACGCTGAAGCTTTCTTT.

J is TRBJ1-4 and V is TRBV6-6; D might be TRBD1 (5 bases). The CDR3 has 14 amino acids. CDR1 and CDR2 (germline): MNHNY, SVGAGI (reference sequence). V was pared by 5 bases and J by 8 bases, with 15 bases between. DNA of the CDR3: TGTGCCAGCAGTCACCCGGGGGTAGGGGAAAAACTGTTTTTT. Amino acid sequence: CASSHPGVGEKLFF.

The V call is TRBV6-5, the J call TRBJ2-7, with unresolved D. V lost 5 bases, J lost 2 bases, and 7 bases lay in between. This CDR3 contains 12 residues. CDR1 is MNHEY, CDR2 SVGAGI, per germline. This CDR3 reads CASSPSPYEQYF. The CDR3 DNA follows: TGTGCCAGCAGTCCTAGTCCCTACGAGCAGTACTTC.